This T cell receptor (beta chain) was captured in a study of T cell responses to AZD1222 COVID-19 vaccine. At the level of the study: The study pooled second doses at about 4 or about 12 weeks.

Details on this clone: Its cognate antigen is unknown.

Overall study results and limits: Baseline serology detected seropositivity in only five or six AZD1222 recipients. Regions 160-218 and 743-854 dominated among vaccine-associated CD4 TCRs spanning spike. Clonal diversity was possibly underestimated, and the donors were mostly white British, with more females.

J gave up 6 bases and V 6 bases, and 1 base lay outside the gene matches. The CDR3 consists of 12 residues. Sequenced by immunoSEQ multiplex PCR; TCRdb stores in-frame clones only, minus some. Of about 130,000 clones in the sample, roughly 89% were seen once. The sample in question was peripheral blood, obtained on day 0 of AZD1222 vaccination. The TCR was taken from an adult in good health. The rearrangement joins TRBV12-3 or TRBV12-4 to TRBJ1-5; 8 bases agree with TRBD1. CDR3 in DNA: TGTGCCAGCAGGACAGGGGTTCAGCCCCAGCATTTT. Residues: CASRTGVQPQHF.